This TCR beta chain originates from a study of T cells in Graves' hyperthyroidism and ophthalmopathy (dated by TCRdb to about 2019). Background for the entire study: Peripheral blood samples were taken at initial diagnosis, before any treatment was given. In addition, the study compared T-cell repertoires in thyroid tissue and in blood from over 5 Graves' hyperthyroidism patients. The 90 to 100 discovery patients were randomly divided into training and test sets at a 7:3 ratio. TCR V-J signatures able to tell the groups apart were searched for in a discovery cohort of around 95 patients, of whom fewer than 45 had Graves' ophthalmopathy and about 60 had stable Graves' hyperthyroidism. According to the paper, TCR Vbeta CDR3 sequencing was carried out on 120 to 150 peripheral blood samples, which came from fewer than 50 ophthalmopathy, 80 or so hyperthyroidism and roughly 17 progressor patients. Once sampling was done, hyperthyroidism patients were given methimazole at a starting dose of 30 mg daily, whereas ophthalmopathy patients were given high-dose intravenous methylprednisolone. Whether ophthalmopathy could be predicted prospectively was tested in an independent validation cohort made up of roughly 20 hyperthyroidism patients plus 17 patients who later progressed to ophthalmopathy. What the research found in general, with its limitations: In cross-validation, a model built on a 13 V-J signature told ophthalmopathy apart from stable hyperthyroidism with roughly 87% sensitivity and approximately 81% specificity, and in testing the same model reached 80%/75%. Most expanded thyroid clonotypes (frequency above 0.001) were also detected in blood, suggesting blood repertoires may reflect thyroid immune responses. In validation, the model predicted progression to ophthalmopathy a median of approximately 6.3 months before onset, with about 70% sensitivity and 72.22% specificity. No statistical method was used to set the sample size in advance, and investigators knew the group allocation.

Graves' hyperthyroidism was defined as stable when no progression to ophthalmopathy occurred over 18 months of follow-up. Hyperthyroidism patients were newly diagnosed, with disease duration under 2 months, and aged 18 to 65 years. The study excluded patients with uncontrolled infections, other autoimmune diseases, pregnancy or lactation. Diagnoses were based on clinical symptoms, serum thyroxine and TRAb, thyroid ultrasound and orbital computed tomography. Ficoll-Paque density gradient centrifugation was used to isolate PBMCs from about 9.4 ml of fresh peripheral blood. Trizol reagent was used to extract total RNA, and RNA quality was then checked on an Agilent 2100 Bioanalyzer. Amplification of TCR beta CDR3 regions was carried out from RNA transcripts. For the first round of RT-PCR on the TCR CDR3, the HTBI primer set was used together with the Qiagen OneStep RT-PCR kit. Libraries were constructed in a second round of multiplex PCR, after which size selection and purification were carried out. Sequencing of the libraries was done on an Illumina HiSeq2000 using paired-end 100 bp reads. On the authors' methods: SOAPnuke was used to process the raw data, throwing out any read that contained adapters or uncalled bases, had a mean Phred below 15, or lacked an exact constant-primer or identifier match. COPE v1.2.5 was used to merge high-quality paired reads, and clonotypes were defined as unique nucleotide sequences. Clonotypes were aligned to IMGT TRBV, TRBD and TRBJ reference segments using MiTCR v1.1. The analysis was restricted to V-J combinations with a frequency above 0.0001, which together covered about 99% of the repertoires. A TCS score was defined as the ratio between F50 (clonal expansion) and ExV (chaos), using BLOSUM62-based TCRdist between CDR3 peptides within each V-J. Welch's t-statistics and random forest reduced 450 to 600 V-J features to 13, which were used in a naive Bayes classifier (R e1071). TCRdb redid the processing of the public reads, applying fastp at Q25 and MiXCR, and retained in-frame beta chains. Rows merge per CDR3 protein into single entries with the most common DNA and genes. The V and J calls were not made by the authors but by TCRdb's processing. The sample table records 300,000 to 350,000 distinct CDR3 sequences; 16% of these occur just once. 33% of the sample belongs to the ten largest clones.

The sample holds many counts of this clonotype. The clone's antigen remains unknown. Within one base of it there is no much larger clone, and no base qualities were kept. The CDR3 runs 18 amino acids, cysteine and phenylalanine included. This entry keeps only the CDR3 DNA: 54 bases, framed from base 1. The germline V gene yields SGHRS for CDR1 and YFSETQ for CDR2. Trimming leaves V shorter by 0 bases and J shorter by 5 bases, with the junction holding 8 bases beyond the gene matches. The sequence joins TRBV5-1 to TRBJ2-1; 13 central nucleotides agree with TRBD2. What was sequenced was blood. The sequence derives from a man aged 30-40 years with Graves' hyperthyroidism. The CDR3 protein is CASSLVGLAGVRDNEQFF. The DNA sequence is given as TGCGCCAGCAGCTTGGTAGGACTAGCGGGAGTGAGGGACAATGAGCAGTTCTTC. Beyond the CDR3, the reference TRBV5-1 and TRBJ2-1 genes provide the residues; the full variable domain reads: KAGVTQTPRYLIKTRGQQVTLSCSPISGHRSVSWYQQTPGQGLQFLFEYFSETQRNKGNFPGRFSGRQFSNSRSEMNVSTLELGDSALYLCASSLVGLAGVRDNEQFFGPGTRLTVL.